The entry below gives a single T cell receptor (beta chain) sequence along with its context. One entry per CDR3 protein results from TCRdb running MiXCR on the 5' RACE reads. The data contain 500,000 to 700,000 distinct CDR3 sequences, 15% to 20% of them singletons. This entry belongs to a study of T cells after yellow fever vaccination. Sequencing used PBMCs, obtained 15 days after the yellow fever booster vaccination. The TCR was taken from a man under 40 who received the YFV17D yellow fever vaccine.

CDR3 in amino acids: CSVAGTQATQYF. CDR3 DNA sequence: TGCAGCGTTGCCGGGACACAGGCAACCCAGTACTTC. The chain couples TRBV29-1 to TRBJ2-5; TRBD1 might be the D (6 bases). Trimming took off 4 bases at V and 8 bases at J, with 14 bases between the two ends. Germline assignment: CDR1 SQVTM and CDR2 ANQGSEA. This CDR3 is built from 12 residues.